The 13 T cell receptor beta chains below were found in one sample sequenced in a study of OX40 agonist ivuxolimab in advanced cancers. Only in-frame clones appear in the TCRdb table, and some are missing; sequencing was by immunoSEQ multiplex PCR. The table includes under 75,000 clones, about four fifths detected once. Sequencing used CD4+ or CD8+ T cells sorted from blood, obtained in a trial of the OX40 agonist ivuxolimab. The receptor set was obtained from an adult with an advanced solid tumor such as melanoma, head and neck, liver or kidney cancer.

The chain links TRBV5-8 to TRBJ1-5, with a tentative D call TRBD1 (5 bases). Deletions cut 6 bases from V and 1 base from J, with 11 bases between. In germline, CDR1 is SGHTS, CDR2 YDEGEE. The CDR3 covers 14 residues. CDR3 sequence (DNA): TGTGCCAGCAAGTTGGGACCGAGCAATCAGCCCCAGCATTTT. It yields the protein CASKLGPSNQPQHF.

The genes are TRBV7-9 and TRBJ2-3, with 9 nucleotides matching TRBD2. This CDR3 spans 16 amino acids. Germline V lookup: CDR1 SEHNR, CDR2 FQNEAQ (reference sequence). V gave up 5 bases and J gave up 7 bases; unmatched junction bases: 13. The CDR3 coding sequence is TGTGCCAGCAGCCCTCCCATTGGCGGGGGGGCGAATACGCAGTATTTT. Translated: CASSPPIGGGANTQYF.

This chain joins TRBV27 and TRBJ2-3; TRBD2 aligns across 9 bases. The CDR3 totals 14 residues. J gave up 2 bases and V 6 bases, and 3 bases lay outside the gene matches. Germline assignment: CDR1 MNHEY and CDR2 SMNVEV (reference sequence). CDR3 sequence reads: CASRQRGVTDTQYF. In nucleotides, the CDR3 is TGTGCCAGCAGGCAGCGGGGGGTCACAGATACGCAGTATTTT.

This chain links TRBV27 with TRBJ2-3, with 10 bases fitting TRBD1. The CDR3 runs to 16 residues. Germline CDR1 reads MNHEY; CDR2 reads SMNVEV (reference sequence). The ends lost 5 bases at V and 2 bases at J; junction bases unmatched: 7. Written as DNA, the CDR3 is TGTGCCAGCAGTAATGGGGGACAGGGGCCCACAGATACGCAGTATTTT. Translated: CASSNGGQGPTDTQYF.

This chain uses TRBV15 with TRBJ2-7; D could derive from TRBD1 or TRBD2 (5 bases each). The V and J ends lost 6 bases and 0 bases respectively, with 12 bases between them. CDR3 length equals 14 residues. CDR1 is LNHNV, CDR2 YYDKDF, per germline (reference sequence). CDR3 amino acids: CATRISGSSYEQYF. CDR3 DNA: TGTGCCACCAGGATTTCAGGGAGCTCCTACGAGCAGTACTTC.

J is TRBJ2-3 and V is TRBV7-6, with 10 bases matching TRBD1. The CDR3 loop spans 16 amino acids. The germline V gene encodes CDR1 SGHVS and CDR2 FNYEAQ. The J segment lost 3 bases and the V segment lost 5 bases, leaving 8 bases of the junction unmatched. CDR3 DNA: TGTGCCAGCAGCCTCCGGACAGGGGGAGGAACAGATACGCAGTATTTT. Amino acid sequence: CASSLRTGGGTDTQYF.

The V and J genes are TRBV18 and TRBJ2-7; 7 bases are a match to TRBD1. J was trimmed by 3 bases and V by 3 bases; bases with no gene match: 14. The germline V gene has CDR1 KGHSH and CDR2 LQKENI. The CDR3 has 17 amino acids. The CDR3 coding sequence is TGTGCCAGCTCACCCCTAGGACAGGCGGCGAGTATCTACGAGCAGTACTTC. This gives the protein CASSPLGQAASIYEQYF.

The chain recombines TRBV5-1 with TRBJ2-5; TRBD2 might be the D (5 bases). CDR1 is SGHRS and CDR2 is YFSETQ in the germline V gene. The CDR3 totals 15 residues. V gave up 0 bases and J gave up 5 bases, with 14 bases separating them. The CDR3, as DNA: TGCGCCAGCAGCTTGGATATCAGCGGCGGGGAGACCCAGTACTTC. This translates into CASSLDISGGETQYF.

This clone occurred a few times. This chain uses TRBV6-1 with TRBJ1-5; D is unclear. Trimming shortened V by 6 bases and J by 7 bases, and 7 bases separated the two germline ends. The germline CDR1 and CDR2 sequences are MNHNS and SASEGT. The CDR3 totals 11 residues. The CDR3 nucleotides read TGTGCCAGCAGGGGAGGCCAGCCCCAGCATTTT. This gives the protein CASRGGQPQHF.

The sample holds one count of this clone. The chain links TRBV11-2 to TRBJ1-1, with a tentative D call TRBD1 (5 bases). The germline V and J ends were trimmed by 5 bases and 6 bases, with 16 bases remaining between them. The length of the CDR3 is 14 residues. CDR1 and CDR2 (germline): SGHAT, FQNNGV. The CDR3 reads CASSLTDQGAEAFF. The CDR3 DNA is TGTGCCAGCAGCCTAACGGACCAAGGGGCTGAAGCTTTCTTT.

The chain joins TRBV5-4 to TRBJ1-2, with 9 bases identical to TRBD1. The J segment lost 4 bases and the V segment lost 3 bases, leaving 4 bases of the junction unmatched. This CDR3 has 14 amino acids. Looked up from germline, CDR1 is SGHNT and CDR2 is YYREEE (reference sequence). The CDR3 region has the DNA TGTGCCAGCAGCTGGGGGGACAGGGTCTATGGCTACACCTTC. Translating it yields CASSWGDRVYGYTF.

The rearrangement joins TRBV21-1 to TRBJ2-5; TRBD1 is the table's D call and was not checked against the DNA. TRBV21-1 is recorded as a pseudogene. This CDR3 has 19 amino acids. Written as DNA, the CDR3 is TGTGCCAGCAGCAAAGGATGTAAACCCGGGACAGGGGATCAAGAGACCCAGTACTTC. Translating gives CASSKGCKPGTGDQETQYF.

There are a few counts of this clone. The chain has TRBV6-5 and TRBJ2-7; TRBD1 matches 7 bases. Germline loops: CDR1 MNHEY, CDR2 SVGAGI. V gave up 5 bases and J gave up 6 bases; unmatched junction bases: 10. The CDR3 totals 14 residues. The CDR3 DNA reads TGTGCCAGCAGTCAAGCCTCACAGGGGTTCGAGCAGTACTTC. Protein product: CASSQASQGFEQYF.